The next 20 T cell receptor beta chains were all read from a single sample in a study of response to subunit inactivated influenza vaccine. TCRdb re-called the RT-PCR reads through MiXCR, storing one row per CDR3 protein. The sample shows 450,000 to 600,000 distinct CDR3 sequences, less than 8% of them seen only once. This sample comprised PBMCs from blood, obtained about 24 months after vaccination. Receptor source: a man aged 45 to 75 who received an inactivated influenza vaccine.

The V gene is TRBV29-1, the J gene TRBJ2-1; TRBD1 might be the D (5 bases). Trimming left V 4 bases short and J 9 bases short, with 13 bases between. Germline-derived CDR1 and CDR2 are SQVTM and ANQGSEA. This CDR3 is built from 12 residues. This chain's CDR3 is CSVGSQGREQFF. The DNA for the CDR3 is TGCAGCGTTGGTTCCCAGGGCCGTGAGCAGTTCTTC.

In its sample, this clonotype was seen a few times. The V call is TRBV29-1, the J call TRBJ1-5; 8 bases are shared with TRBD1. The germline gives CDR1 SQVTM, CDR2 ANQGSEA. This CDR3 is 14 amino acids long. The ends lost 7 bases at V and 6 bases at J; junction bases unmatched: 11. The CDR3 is CSATAGTGGQPQHF. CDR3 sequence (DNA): TGCAGCGCTACCGCCGGGACAGGCGGTCAGCCCCAGCATTTT.

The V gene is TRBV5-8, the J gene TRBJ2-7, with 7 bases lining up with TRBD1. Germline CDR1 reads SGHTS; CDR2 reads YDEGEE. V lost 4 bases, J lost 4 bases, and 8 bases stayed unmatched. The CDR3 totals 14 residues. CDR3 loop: CASSPGDSGYEQYF. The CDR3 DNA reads TGTGCCAGCAGCCCCGGGGACAGCGGATACGAGCAGTACTTC.

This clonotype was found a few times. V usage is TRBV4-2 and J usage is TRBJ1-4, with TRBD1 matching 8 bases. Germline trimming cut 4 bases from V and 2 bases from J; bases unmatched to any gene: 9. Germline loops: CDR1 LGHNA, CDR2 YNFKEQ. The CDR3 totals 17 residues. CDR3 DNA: TGTGCCAGCAGCCCCACCTTACGGGACAGGACTAATGAAAAACTGTTTTTT. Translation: CASSPTLRDRTNEKLFF.

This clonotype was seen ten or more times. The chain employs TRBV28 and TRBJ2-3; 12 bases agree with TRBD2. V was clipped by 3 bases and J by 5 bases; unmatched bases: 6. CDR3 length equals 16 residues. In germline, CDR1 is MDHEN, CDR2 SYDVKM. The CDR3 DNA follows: TGTGCCAGCAGTTTCCCCCTAGCGGGAGGGGGAGATACGCAGTATTTT. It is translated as CASSFPLAGGGDTQYF.

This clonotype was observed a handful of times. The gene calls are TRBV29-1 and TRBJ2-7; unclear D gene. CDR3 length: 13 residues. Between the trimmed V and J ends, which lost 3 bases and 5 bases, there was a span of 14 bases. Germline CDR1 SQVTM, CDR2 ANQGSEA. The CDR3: CSVEVGYGHEQYF. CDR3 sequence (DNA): TGCAGCGTTGAGGTGGGGTACGGCCACGAGCAGTACTTC.

The CDR3 sequence: CASALITGRYNEQFF. In DNA form, the CDR3 reads TGCGCCAGCGCCCTAATTACGGGACGCTACAATGAGCAGTTCTTC. The V gene is TRBV5-1, the J gene TRBJ2-1, with D possibly called TRBD1 or TRBD2 (5 bases each). Germline loops: CDR1 SGHRS, CDR2 YFSETQ. This CDR3 has 15 amino acids. The V gene lost 7 bases and the J gene lost 3 bases, with 17 bases spanning the gap.

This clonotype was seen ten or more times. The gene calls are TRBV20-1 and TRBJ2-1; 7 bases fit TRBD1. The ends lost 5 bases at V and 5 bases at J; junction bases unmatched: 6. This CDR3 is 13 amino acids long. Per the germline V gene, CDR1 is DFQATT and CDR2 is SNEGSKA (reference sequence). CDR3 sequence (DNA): TGCAGTGCTTCCGGGGACAGCAACAATGAGCAGTTCTTC. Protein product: CSASGDSNNEQFF.

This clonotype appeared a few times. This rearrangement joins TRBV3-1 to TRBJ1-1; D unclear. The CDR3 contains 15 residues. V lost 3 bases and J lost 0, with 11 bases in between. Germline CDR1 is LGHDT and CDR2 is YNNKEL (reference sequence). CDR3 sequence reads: CASSHRYQMNTEAFF. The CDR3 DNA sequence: TGTGCCAGCAGCCACCGGTATCAAATGAACACTGAAGCTTTCTTT.

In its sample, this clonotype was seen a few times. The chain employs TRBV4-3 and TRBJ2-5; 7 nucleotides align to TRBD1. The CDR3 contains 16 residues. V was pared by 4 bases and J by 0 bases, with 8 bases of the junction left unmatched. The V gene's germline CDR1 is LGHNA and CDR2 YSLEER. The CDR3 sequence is CASSPEGAPYQETQYF. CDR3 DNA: TGCGCCAGCAGCCCTGAGGGGGCCCCATACCAAGAGACCCAGTACTTC.

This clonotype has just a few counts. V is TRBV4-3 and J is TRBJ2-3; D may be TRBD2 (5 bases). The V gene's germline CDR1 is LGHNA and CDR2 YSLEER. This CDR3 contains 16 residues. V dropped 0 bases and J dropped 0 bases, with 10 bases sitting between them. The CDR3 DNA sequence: TGCGCCAGCAGCCAAGAGAGTGGACTTAGCACAGATACGCAGTATTTT. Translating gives CASSQESGLSTDTQYF.

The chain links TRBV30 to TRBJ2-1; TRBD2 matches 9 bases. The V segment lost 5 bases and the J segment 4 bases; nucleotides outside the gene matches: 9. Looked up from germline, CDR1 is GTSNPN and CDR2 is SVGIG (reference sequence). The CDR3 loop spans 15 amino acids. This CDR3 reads CAWAGGGGWYNEQFF. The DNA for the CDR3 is TGTGCCTGGGCAGGCGGGGGGGGTTGGTACAATGAGCAGTTCTTC.

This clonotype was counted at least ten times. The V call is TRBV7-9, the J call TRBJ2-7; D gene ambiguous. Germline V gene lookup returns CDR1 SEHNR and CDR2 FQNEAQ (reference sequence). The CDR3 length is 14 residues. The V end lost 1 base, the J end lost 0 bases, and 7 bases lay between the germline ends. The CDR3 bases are TGTGCCAGCAGCTTAGGGCAGTACTCCTACGAGCAGTACTTC. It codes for CASSLGQYSYEQYF.

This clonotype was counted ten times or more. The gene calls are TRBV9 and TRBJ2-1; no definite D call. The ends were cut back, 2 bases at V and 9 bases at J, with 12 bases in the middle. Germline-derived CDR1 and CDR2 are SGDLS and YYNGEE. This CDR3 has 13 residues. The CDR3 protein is CASSVSVSVEQFF. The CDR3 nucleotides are TGTGCCAGCAGCGTCTCCGTTTCAGTTGAGCAGTTCTTC.

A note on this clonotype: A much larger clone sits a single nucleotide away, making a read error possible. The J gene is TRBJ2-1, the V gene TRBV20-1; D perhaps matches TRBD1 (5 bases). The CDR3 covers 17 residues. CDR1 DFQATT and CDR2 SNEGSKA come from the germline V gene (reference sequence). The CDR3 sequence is CSARPGLGVYRNNEKFF. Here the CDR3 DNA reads TGCAGTGCTAGGCCAGGGTTAGGTGTGTACAGAAACAATGAGAAGTTCTTC.

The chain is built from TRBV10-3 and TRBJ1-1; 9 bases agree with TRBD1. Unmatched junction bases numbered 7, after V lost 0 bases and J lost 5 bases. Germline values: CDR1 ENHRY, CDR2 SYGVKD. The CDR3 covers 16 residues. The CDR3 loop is CAISESRTGELTEAFF. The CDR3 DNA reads TGTGCCATCAGTGAGTCGAGGACAGGGGAATTGACTGAAGCTTTCTTT.

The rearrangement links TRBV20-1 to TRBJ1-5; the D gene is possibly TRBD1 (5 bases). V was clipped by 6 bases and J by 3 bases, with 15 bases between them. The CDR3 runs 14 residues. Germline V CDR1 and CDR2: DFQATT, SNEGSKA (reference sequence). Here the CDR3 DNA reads TGCAGTGCCCCGAAGACAGACCCCAATCAGCCCCAGCATTTT. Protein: CSAPKTDPNQPQHF.

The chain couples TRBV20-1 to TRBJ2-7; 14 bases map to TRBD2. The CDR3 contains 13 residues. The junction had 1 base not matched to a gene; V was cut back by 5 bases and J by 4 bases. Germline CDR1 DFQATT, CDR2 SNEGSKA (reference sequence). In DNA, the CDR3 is TGCAGTGCTTGGACTAGCGGGGGGTACGAGCAGTACTTC. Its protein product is CSAWTSGGYEQYF.

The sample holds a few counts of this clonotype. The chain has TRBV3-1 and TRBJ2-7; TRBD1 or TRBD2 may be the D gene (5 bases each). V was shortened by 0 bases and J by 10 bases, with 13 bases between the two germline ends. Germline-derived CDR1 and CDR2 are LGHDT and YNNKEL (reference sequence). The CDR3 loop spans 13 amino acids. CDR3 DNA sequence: TGTGCCAGCAGCCAAGATCCCGGGGCCGAACAGTACTTC. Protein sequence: CASSQDPGAEQYF.

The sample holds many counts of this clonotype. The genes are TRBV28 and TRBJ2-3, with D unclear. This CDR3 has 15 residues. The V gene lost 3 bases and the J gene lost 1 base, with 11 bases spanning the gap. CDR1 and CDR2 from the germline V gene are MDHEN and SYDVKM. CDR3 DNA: TGTGCCAGCAGTTTTAGGTCTTTGGGCACAGATACGCAGTATTTT. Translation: CASSFRSLGTDTQYF.